Detailed here is one T cell receptor beta chain. This specimen belongs to a study of blood T cell repertoires in COVID-19. Study details: The cDNA or gDNA used as material had been derived from T cells, B-cell-depleted T cells, or PBMCs.

In terms of age and location, participants ranged from roughly 18 to 100 years and lived in 24 US areas. Original processing notes: For nucleated cells, counts were estimated from reference gene primer amplification. The assay was immunoSEQ multiplex PCR, and TCRdb's table has in-frame clones only and misses some. Clone size and V and J calls were adopted from that table, with D and trimming inferred from the DNA. The sample includes roughly 200,000 clones, roughly 86% seen only once; the top ten take around 6%. The V and J ends lost 3 bases and 4 bases respectively, with 13 bases between them. Germline CDR1 LNHDA, CDR2 SQIVND (reference sequence). The CDR3 covers 15 residues.

This sequence originates from a man in his forties or fifties with acute COVID-19. Sequencing was done on a sample of PBMCs or T cells enriched from blood (not recorded which). J is TRBJ1-3 and V is TRBV19, with D hard to call. CDR3 coding DNA: TGTGCCAGTAGTATGATCGGGAGATCCGGAAACACCATATATTTT. It codes for CASSMIGRSGNTIYF.